The 20 T cell receptor beta chains given below trace back to one sample, sequenced in a study of cytomegalovirus exposure and HLA in healthy donors. 13 Jbeta primers and 60 Vbeta primers were used for the PCR. The table came from immunoSEQ multiplex PCR; TCRdb's copy has only in-frame clones and leaves some out. Of about 150,000 clones listed, 75% to 85% are singletons. Material: PBMCs. These TCRs come from a woman aged 40-49 years in good health and CMV-seropositive.

This clone was observed a handful of times. The chain has TRBV6-6 and TRBJ1-1; 7 nucleotides line up with TRBD1. V dropped 6 bases and J dropped 11; count of bases not matched to a gene: 6. CDR1 and CDR2 (germline): MNHNY, SVGAGI (reference sequence). This CDR3 has 11 amino acids. CDR3 sequence: CASSRDREAFF. In DNA form, the CDR3 reads TGTGCCAGCAGCCGAGACAGGGAGGCTTTCTTT.

The CDR3 sequence is CASSMDSSYEQYF. CDR3 in DNA: TGTGCCAGTAGTATGGACAGCTCCTACGAGCAGTACTTC. V is TRBV19 and J is TRBJ2-7; tentative D call: TRBD1 (6 bases). This CDR3 comprises 13 residues. V lost 3 bases and J lost 0, with 6 bases in between. Germline lookup yields CDR1 LNHDA and CDR2 SQIVND (reference sequence). Looking up the rest from reference TRBV19 and TRBJ2-7 gives the full variable domain: DGGITQSPKYLFRKEGQNVTLSCEQNLNHDAMYWYRQDPGQGLRLIYYSQIVNDFQKGDIAEGYSVSREKKESFPLTVTSAQKNPTAFYLCASSMDSSYEQYFGPGTRLTVT.

This sequence joins TRBV6-1 and TRBJ2-7; weak D call: TRBD1 (8 bases). Germline assignment: CDR1 MNHNS and CDR2 SASEGT. V was shortened by 5 bases and J by 2 bases, with 13 bases between the two germline ends. The CDR3 runs to 14 residues. The CDR3 region is CASSPTGGAYEQYF. The CDR3 coding sequence is TGTGCCAGCAGTCCAACAGGGGGGGCCTACGAGCAGTACTTC.

The V and J genes are TRBV6-6 and TRBJ2-1; D not certain. V was trimmed by 5 bases and J by 0 bases, leaving 14 bases between them. Germline lookup yields CDR1 MNHNY and CDR2 SVGAGI (reference sequence). This CDR3 spans 16 amino acids. The CDR3 DNA sequence: TGTGCCAGCAGTCCACGACTGTCAAGCTCCTACAATGAGCAGTTCTTC. Amino acid sequence: CASSPRLSSSYNEQFF.

This rearrangement joins TRBV4-1 to TRBJ1-2; TRBD1 matches 9 bases. Germline CDR1 MGHRA, CDR2 YSYEKL. The CDR3 runs to 17 residues. V shed 3 bases, J shed 4 bases, and the junction held 12 bases outside the gene matches. CDR3 nucleotide sequence: TGCGCCAGCAGCCATCACGGGACAGGGAGCGGGGTCTATGGCTACACCTTC. This gives the protein CASSHHGTGSGVYGYTF.

This chain joins TRBV25-1 and TRBJ2-1, with 11 bases identical to TRBD1. With 2 bases clipped from V and 6 bases from J, the junction kept 9 bases outside the gene matches. This CDR3 is built from 17 residues. Per germline, CDR1 MGHDK and CDR2 SYGVNS. CDR3 protein: CASSEVYRDRGTNEQFF. The DNA for the CDR3 is TGTGCCAGCAGTGAAGTATATCGGGACAGGGGGACCAATGAGCAGTTCTTC.

This chain connects TRBV28 to TRBJ1-1, with D tentatively TRBD1 (6 bases). The germline V and J ends were trimmed by 5 bases and 10 bases, with 20 bases remaining between them. CDR1 and CDR2 (germline): MDHEN, SYDVKM. This CDR3 region has 14 residues. The CDR3: CASSQQGWSCVAFF. The CDR3 DNA reads TGTGCCAGCAGTCAACAGGGATGGAGCTGCGTAGCTTTCTTT.

There are a few counts of this clone. The chain combines TRBV7-8 with TRBJ2-7; 7 bases map to TRBD2. CDR3 length: 16 amino acids. The V gene's germline CDR1 is SGHVS and CDR2 FQNEAQ. V lost 1 base to trimming and J lost 3 bases; unmatched junction nucleotides: 9. The CDR3 here is CASSLEVAGFRYEQYF. The CDR3 region has the DNA TGTGCCAGCAGCTTAGAAGTAGCGGGTTTCCGCTACGAGCAGTACTTC. Using reference TRBV7-8 and TRBJ2-7 for the parts outside the CDR3, the full variable domain is GAGVSQSPRYKVAKRGQDVALRCDPISGHVSLFWYQQALGQGPEFLTYFQNEAQLDKSGLPSDRFFAERPEGSVSTLKIQRTQQEDSAVYLCASSLEVAGFRYEQYFGPGTRLTVT.

This chain uses TRBV5-1 with TRBJ2-5; 12 bases are shared with TRBD2. From germline, CDR1 is SGHRS and CDR2 YFSETQ. V dropped 2 bases and J dropped 5; count of bases not matched to a gene: 10. This CDR3 spans 17 amino acids. The CDR3: CASSFVRPGLAGETQYF. The CDR3 DNA reads TGCGCCAGCAGCTTTGTGCGACCGGGACTAGCGGGCGAGACCCAGTACTTC.

The rearrangement links TRBV9 to TRBJ2-3; 13 bases map to TRBD2. V lost 2 bases to trimming and J lost 1 base; unmatched junction nucleotides: 4. Germline CDR1 SGDLS, CDR2 YYNGEE. The CDR3 sequence is 17 residues long. The CDR3 here is CASSVGLAGSGTDTQYF. The CDR3 nucleotides read TGTGCCAGCAGCGTGGGACTAGCGGGATCGGGCACAGATACGCAGTATTTT.

The V gene is TRBV7-9, the J gene TRBJ2-1; 7 bases fit TRBD2. The CDR3 loop spans 16 amino acids. Per the germline V gene, CDR1 is SEHNR and CDR2 is FQNEAQ (reference sequence). With V trimmed by 0 bases and J by 5 bases, 7 bases remained unmatched. CDR3 DNA: TGTGCCAGCAGCTTAGCGGGGGGGAATACACACAATGAGCAGTTCTTC. Amino acid sequence: CASSLAGGNTHNEQFF.

In its sample, this clone was seen once. The genes are TRBV5-1 and TRBJ2-1, with TRBD1 as a possible D gene (6 bases). Germline lookup yields CDR1 SGHRS and CDR2 YFSETQ. Trimming removed 2 bases from V and 3 bases from J, with 9 bases in between. This CDR3 has 14 residues. For the CDR3, the DNA is TGCGCCAGCAGCTTTCAGACAGGCTACAATGAGCAGTTCTTC. Amino acids: CASSFQTGYNEQFF.

This clone was counted once. J is TRBJ2-5 and V is TRBV30; 14 bases match TRBD2. The V gene end was trimmed by 4 bases and the J gene end by 3 bases; junction bases not matched to a gene: 13. This CDR3 region has 18 residues. Germline V gene sequence: CDR1 GTSNPN, CDR2 SVGIG (reference sequence). Written as DNA, the CDR3 is TGTGCCTGGAACCCAGGGAGGACTAGCGGGAGGCGAAAAGAGACCCAGTACTTC. The encoded protein is CAWNPGRTSGRRKETQYF. The complete variable domain, with remaining parts taken from reference TRBV30 and TRBJ2-5, reads SQTIHQWPATLVQPVGSPLSLECTVEGTSNPNLYWYRQAAGRGLQLLFYSVGIGQISSEVPQNLSASRPQDRQFILSSKKLLLSDSGFYLCAWNPGRTSGRRKETQYFGPGTRLLVL.

Comment on this clone: Other DNA sequences from this sample encode an identical CDR3 as well. The genes are TRBV6-5 and TRBJ1-2, with unresolved D. Germline-derived CDR1 and CDR2 are MNHEY and SVGAGI. The V end was cut by 5 bases, the J end by 4 bases, with 8 bases between. The CDR3 extends over 12 amino acids. CDR3: CASSETGYGYTF. DNA for the CDR3: TGTGCCAGCAGTGAAACGGGCTATGGCTACACCTTC.

This chain joins TRBV28 and TRBJ2-1; D is perhaps TRBD2 (6 bases). Trimming cost V 5 bases and J 5 bases, with 13 bases left between them. From germline, CDR1 is MDHEN and CDR2 SYDVKM. The CDR3 covers 14 residues. The CDR3 coding sequence is TGTGCCAGCAGTCGGGAGACATTCCACAATGAGCAGTTCTTC. It encodes CASSRETFHNEQFF.

V gene TRBV7-6 combines with J gene TRBJ2-3, with TRBD2 identical over 7 bases. CDR1 and CDR2 (germline): SGHVS, FNYEAQ. With V trimmed by 2 bases and J by 4 bases, 6 bases remained unmatched. The CDR3 spans 15 residues. CDR3 protein: CASSLTAGAPDTQYF. For the CDR3, the DNA is TGTGCCAGCAGCTTAACGGCGGGAGCACCAGATACGCAGTATTTT.

The chain has TRBV19 and TRBJ2-7; D uncertain. The CDR3 spans 15 residues. Germline V gives CDR1 LNHDA, CDR2 SQIVND (reference sequence). The ends were cut back, 1 base at V and 0 bases at J, with 10 bases in the middle. This CDR3 is CASSIASGPSYEQYF. CDR3 bases: TGTGCCAGTAGTATAGCAAGTGGGCCCTCCTACGAGCAGTACTTC.

The chain is built from TRBV5-4 and TRBJ2-2; TRBD2 aligns across 7 bases. From germline, CDR1 is SGHNT and CDR2 YYREEE (reference sequence). The CDR3 totals 15 residues. The V segment lost 5 bases and the J segment 0 bases; nucleotides outside the gene matches: 4. CDR3: CASRTGGTNTGELFF. The DNA of the CDR3 is TGTGCCAGCAGAACGGGAGGCACGAACACCGGGGAGCTGTTTTTT.

The rearrangement joins TRBV11-2 to TRBJ2-1, with TRBD2 matching over 7 bases. The germline V gene has CDR1 SGHAT and CDR2 FQNNGV. J gave up 8 bases and V 1 base, and 8 bases lay outside the gene matches. This CDR3 is 15 amino acids long. The CDR3 protein is CASSLGPAGNDEQFF. The CDR3 DNA follows: TGTGCCAGCAGCTTAGGCCCAGCGGGAAACGATGAGCAGTTCTTC.

This chain uses TRBV28 with TRBJ2-3, with 7 bases that match TRBD2. CDR3 length: 13 amino acids. Germline V gene data show CDR1 as MDHEN and CDR2 as SYDVKM. V gave up 7 bases and J gave up 4 bases; unmatched junction bases: 5. In DNA, the CDR3 is TGTGCCAGCACAAGCGGGGCCTCAGATACGCAGTATTTT. Protein product: CASTSGASDTQYF.